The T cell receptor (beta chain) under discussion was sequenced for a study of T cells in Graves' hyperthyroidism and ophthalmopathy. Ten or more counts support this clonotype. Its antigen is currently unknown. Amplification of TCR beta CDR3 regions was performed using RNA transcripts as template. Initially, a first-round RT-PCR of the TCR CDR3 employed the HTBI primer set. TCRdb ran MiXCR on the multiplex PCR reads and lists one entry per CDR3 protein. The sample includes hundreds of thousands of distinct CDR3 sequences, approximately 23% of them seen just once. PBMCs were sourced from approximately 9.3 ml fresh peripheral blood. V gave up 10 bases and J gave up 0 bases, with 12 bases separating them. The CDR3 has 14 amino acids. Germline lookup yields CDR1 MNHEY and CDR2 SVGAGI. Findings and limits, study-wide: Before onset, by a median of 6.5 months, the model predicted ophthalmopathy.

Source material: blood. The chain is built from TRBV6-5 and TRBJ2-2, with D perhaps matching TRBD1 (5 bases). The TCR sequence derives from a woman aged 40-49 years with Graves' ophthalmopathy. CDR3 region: CATKTESNTGELFF. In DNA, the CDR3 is TGTGCCACCAAGACAGAATCGAACACCGGGGAGCTGTTTTTT.